This T cell receptor (beta chain) was retrieved from a study of OX40 agonist ivuxolimab in advanced cancers. Profiling relied on immunoSEQ multiplex PCR, and the TCRdb table lists in-frame clones only, not all of them. Among about 160,000 clones listed, roughly 94% were seen once. V shed 1 base and J shed 5 bases, with 14 bases lying between them. The CDR3 consists of 16 residues. Germline values: CDR1 SGHAT, CDR2 FQDESV (reference sequence). The chain combines TRBV11-1 with TRBJ1-4, with D perhaps TRBD1 (5 bases). The source of this sequence is an adult with an advanced solid tumor such as melanoma, head and neck, liver or kidney cancer. Sequencing used CD4+ or CD8+ T cells sorted from blood, obtained in a trial of the OX40 agonist ivuxolimab. DNA of the CDR3: TGTGCCAGCAGCTTAGGGGGGTGGGGAAGCAATGAAAAACTGTTTTTT. This codes for CASSLGGWGSNEKLFF.